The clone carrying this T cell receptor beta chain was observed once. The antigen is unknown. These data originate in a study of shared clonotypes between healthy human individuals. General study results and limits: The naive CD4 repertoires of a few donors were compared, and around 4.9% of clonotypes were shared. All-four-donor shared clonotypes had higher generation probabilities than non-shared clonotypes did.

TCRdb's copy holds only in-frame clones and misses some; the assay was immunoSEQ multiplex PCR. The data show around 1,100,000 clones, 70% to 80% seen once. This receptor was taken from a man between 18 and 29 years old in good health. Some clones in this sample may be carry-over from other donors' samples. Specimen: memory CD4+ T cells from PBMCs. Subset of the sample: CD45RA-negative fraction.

CDR3: CASSLGRRLLNGYTF. The CDR3 DNA is TGTGCCAGCAGCTTAGGACGTCGACTGCTTAATGGCTACACCTTC. The genes are TRBV5-6 and TRBJ1-2; D not certain. Trimming pared 2 bases from V and 6 bases from J, leaving 17 bases between. CDR1 and CDR2 (germline): SGHDT, YYEEEE. CDR3 size: 15 residues.